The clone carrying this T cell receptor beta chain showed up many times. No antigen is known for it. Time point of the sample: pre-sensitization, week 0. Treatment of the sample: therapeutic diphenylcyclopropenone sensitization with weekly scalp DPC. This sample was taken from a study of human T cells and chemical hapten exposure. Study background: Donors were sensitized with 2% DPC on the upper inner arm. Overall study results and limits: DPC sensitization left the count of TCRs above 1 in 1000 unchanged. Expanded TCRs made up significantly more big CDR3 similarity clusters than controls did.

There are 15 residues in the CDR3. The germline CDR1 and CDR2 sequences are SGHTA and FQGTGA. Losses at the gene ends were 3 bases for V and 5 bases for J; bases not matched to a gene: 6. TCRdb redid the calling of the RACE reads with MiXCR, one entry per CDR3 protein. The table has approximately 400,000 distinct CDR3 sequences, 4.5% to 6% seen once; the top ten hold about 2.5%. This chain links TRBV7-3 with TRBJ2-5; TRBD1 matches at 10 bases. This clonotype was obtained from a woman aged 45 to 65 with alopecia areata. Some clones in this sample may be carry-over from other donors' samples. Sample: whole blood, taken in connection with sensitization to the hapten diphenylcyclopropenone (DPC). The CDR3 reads CASSLTGGAGETQYF. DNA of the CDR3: TGTGCCAGCAGCTTGACAGGGGGCGCAGGGGAGACCCAGTACTTC.